This is a list of T cell receptor beta chains from one sample in a study of blood T cell repertoires in COVID-19. Clones were read by immunoSEQ multiplex PCR, and TCRdb kept only the in-frame ones, dropping some. The sample includes around 500,000 clones, about 88% of them seen just once. Sequencing input: PBMCs or T cells enriched from blood (not recorded which). The origin of the receptors is a woman aged 55-70 years who had recovered from COVID-19. Each CDR3 is given with its conserved first and last residue. The order of the fields is CDR3 length, clone size, D gene, J gene, V gene, CDR3 DNA, CDR3 protein. The D gene is left open where the match is weak. The size entry is marked missing in some rows and otherwise reads once, few, many or a size class.

length: 14
size: -
D: -
J: TRBJ2-7
V: TRBV2
DNA: TGTGCCAGCAGTGCCGACGGGAGCTCCTACGAGCAGTACTTC
CDR3: CASSADGSSYEQYF

length: 14
size: -
D: TRBD1
J: TRBJ1-2
V: TRBV27
DNA: TGTGCCAGCAGCCTCAAAGGACAGGGTGGCGGCTACACCTTC
CDR3: CASSLKGQGGGYTF

length: 12
size: -
D: -
J: TRBJ2-1
V: TRBV9
DNA: TGTGCCAGCGGACGAGTAGGGGATGAGCAGTTCTTC
CDR3: CASGRVGDEQFF

length: 18
size: -
D: TRBD1
J: TRBJ2-1
V: TRBV3-1/TRBV3-2
DNA: TGTGCCAGCAGGCTAACACACGGGAGACAGGGGGCCTTCAATGAGCAGTTCTTC
CDR3: CASRLTHGRQGAFNEQFF

length: 14
size: -
D: TRBD2
J: TRBJ2-5
V: TRBV9
DNA: TGTGCCAGCAGCCCAGTCGGGGGGCAAGAGACCCAGTACTTC
CDR3: CASSPVGGQETQYF

length: 14
size: once
D: -
J: TRBJ1-1
V: TRBV5-1
DNA: TGCGCCAGCAGCTCACAGAGCATGAACACTGAAGCTTTCTTT
CDR3: CASSSQSMNTEAFF

length: 14
size: -
D: TRBD2
J: TRBJ2-2
V: TRBV5-1
DNA: TGCGCCAGCAGCTTGACTAGCGGGAGCGGGGAGCTGTTTTTT
CDR3: CASSLTSGSGELFF

length: 14
size: -
D: -
J: TRBJ1-1
V: TRBV18
DNA: TGTGCCAGCTCACCTGACTGGATGAACACTGAAGCTTTCTTT
CDR3: CASSPDWMNTEAFF

length: 16
size: -
D: TRBD2
J: TRBJ2-5
V: TRBV2
DNA: TGTGCCAGCAGTGGGGGGCTAGCGGGGGAGCAAGAGACCCAGTACTTC
CDR3: CASSGGLAGEQETQYF

length: 18
size: -
D: TRBD2
J: TRBJ2-3
V: TRBV10-3
DNA: TGTGCCATCAGTGATACGACCGGGACTAGCGGGAGCACAGATACGCAGTATTTT
CDR3: CAISDTTGTSGSTDTQYF

length: 16
size: -
D: TRBD2
J: TRBJ2-3
V: TRBV19
DNA: TGTGCCAGTAGTATGGGGACTAGCGGGGAGGGAGATACGCAGTATTTT
CDR3: CASSMGTSGEGDTQYF

length: 15
size: -
D: -
J: TRBJ1-3
V: TRBV5-6
DNA: TGTGCCAGCAGCTTGTGGCGGATCTCTGGAAACACCATATATTTT
CDR3: CASSLWRISGNTIYF

length: 14
size: -
D: -
J: TRBJ1-1
V: TRBV7-2
DNA: TGTGCCAGCAGCTTAAGGGGTTTGAACACTGAAGCTTTCTTT
CDR3: CASSLRGLNTEAFF

length: 15
size: -
D: TRBD1
J: TRBJ1-1
V: TRBV6-5
DNA: TGTGCCAGCAGTTACAGCGGGACAGGGTTCACTGAAGCTTTCTTT
CDR3: CASSYSGTGFTEAFF

length: 16
size: few
D: -
J: TRBJ1-5
V: TRBV24-1
DNA: TGTGCCACCAGTGACGCGGGACGCGGAGGAACCCAGCCCCAGCATTTT
CDR3: CATSDAGRGGTQPQHF

length: 14
size: -
D: -
J: TRBJ1-2
V: TRBV28
DNA: TGTGCCAGCACCCGAAACCCCACAGCGGGTGGCTACACCTTC
CDR3: CASTRNPTAGGYTF

length: 16
size: -
D: TRBD1
J: TRBJ1-1
V: TRBV27
DNA: TGTGCCAGCAGTTTAGAAGCGGGCCGGACAGGGCATGAAGCTTTCTTT
CDR3: CASSLEAGRTGHEAFF

length: 13
size: -
D: -
J: TRBJ1-1
V: TRBV5-5
DNA: TGTGCCAGCAGCGTCCCAGGGCGCACTGAAGCTTTCTTT
CDR3: CASSVPGRTEAFF

length: 15
size: -
D: -
J: TRBJ1-5
V: TRBV6-1
DNA: TGTGCCAGCAGTGAAGTCTATGGGGGCCATCAGCCCCAGCATTTT
CDR3: CASSEVYGGHQPQHF

length: 12
size: -
D: TRBD2
J: TRBJ2-5
V: TRBV11-3
DNA: TGTGCCAGCAGCCGGGGGGAAGAGACCCAGTACTTC
CDR3: CASSRGEETQYF